The 10 T cell receptor beta chains presented below share a single source sample, sequenced in a study of molecular identifiers for immune sequencing clone quantification. MiXCR, run by TCRdb on the PCR reads, gives a single entry per CDR3 protein. The data show about 300,000 distinct CDR3 sequences, with about 20% seen just once and about 0.79% held by the top ten. The sample consisted of naive CD8+ T cells from blood, with Jurkat cell RNA spiked in. Subset specified: FACS-sorted CD8+CD4-CCR7+CD45RA+ naive T cells. The receptors come from a human donor in good health. Some libraries in this study had Jurkat cell RNA spiked in.

This clonotype was picked up many times. The rearrangement joins TRBV6-1 to TRBJ2-4; D unclear. Trimming took 4 bases from V and 8 from J, leaving 9 bases between them. Per the germline V gene, CDR1 is MNHNS and CDR2 is SASEGT. The CDR3 runs 12 residues. The CDR3 region is CASSGGFDIQYF. The CDR3 DNA sequence: TGTGCCAGCAGTGGGGGTTTCGACATTCAGTACTTC.

V is TRBV12-3 or TRBV12-4 and J is TRBJ2-6; D gene unclear. The CDR3 contains 17 residues. Between the trimmed V and J ends, which lost 3 bases and 1 base, there was a span of 13 bases. The CDR3 region is CASSFIAPGSGANVLTF. CDR3 sequence (DNA): TGTGCCAGCAGTTTCATCGCCCCTGGGTCTGGGGCCAACGTCCTGACTTTC.

This clonotype occurred many times. CDR3 nucleotides: TGTGCCAGCAGCGTTGCCGGGACTAGCTCCTACGAGCAGTACTTC. Amino acid sequence: CASSVAGTSSYEQYF. The rearrangement links TRBV9 to TRBJ2-7; 8 positions agree with TRBD2. The CDR3 is made up of 15 amino acids. The V segment lost 2 bases and the J segment 0 bases; nucleotides outside the gene matches: 4. Germline-derived CDR1 and CDR2 are SGDLS and YYNGEE.

This clonotype occurred many times. This chain joins TRBV28 and TRBJ1-2, with 7 bases fitting TRBD1. The CDR3 loop spans 14 amino acids. In germline, CDR1 is MDHEN, CDR2 SYDVKM. The V and J ends lost 3 bases and 8 bases, in that order; junction bases with no gene match: 9. The CDR3 region is CASSFSGTVLGYTF. The CDR3 bases are TGTGCCAGCAGTTTTTCCGGGACAGTACTAGGCTACACCTTC.

This clonotype was detected ten times or more. This rearrangement joins TRBV5-4 to TRBJ2-3; 7 bases map to TRBD1. The CDR3 has 16 amino acids. Per the germline V gene, CDR1 is SGHNT and CDR2 is YYREEE (reference sequence). Trimming at V came to 3 bases and at J to 2 bases, leaving 9 bases not matched to a gene. In DNA form, the CDR3 reads TGTGCCAGCAGCTGGTCGGGACAGTTATCCACAGATACGCAGTATTTT. Translated: CASSWSGQLSTDTQYF.

Concerning this clonotype itself: A much larger clone is a single base away; this may be a read error. This rearrangement joins TRBV4-1 to TRBJ1-5, with unresolved D. The CDR3 consists of 13 residues. Germline V CDR1 and CDR2: MGHRA, YSYEKL. V was pared by 3 bases and J by 9 bases, with 12 bases between. The CDR3 is CASSQPGDRPQHF. The CDR3 nucleotides are TGCGCCAGCAGCCAGCCTGGGGATCGGCCCCAGCATTTT.

As to this clonotype: This sequence may be a read error, since a much larger clone differs from it by one base. The V call is TRBV28, the J call TRBJ1-5; 9 bases line up with TRBD1. This CDR3 comprises 16 residues. The germline gives CDR1 MDHEN, CDR2 SYDVKM. DNA for the CDR3: TGTGTCAGCAGATTATACAGGGGGCCCTCCAGTCAGCCCCAGCATTTT. This gives the protein CVSRLYRGPSSQPQHF.

A note on this clonotype: A read error may be the cause here, since a much bigger clone is one base away. This rearrangement joins TRBV9 to TRBJ2-7; 9 positions agree with TRBD1. Looked up from germline, CDR1 is SGDLS and CDR2 is YYNGEE. The CDR3 is 15 residues long. CDR3 sequence: CAGSVVGDRDYEQYF. CDR3 nucleotides: TGTGCCGGCAGCGTAGTCGGGGACAGGGACTACGAGCAGTACTTC.

This chain uses TRBV24-1 with TRBJ2-1; perhaps TRBD2 as D (6 bases). Germline lookup yields CDR1 KGHDR and CDR2 SFDVKD. The V end was cut by 0 bases, the J end by 11 bases, with 10 bases between. The CDR3 extends over 13 amino acids. This CDR3 is CATSDLSRGKQFF. The CDR3 coding sequence is TGTGCCACCAGTGATTTGAGTCGGGGGAAGCAGTTCTTC.

This clonotype has just a few counts. The rearrangement joins TRBV27 to TRBJ1-2; a weak D match, TRBD1 (6 bases). The CDR3 loop spans 12 amino acids. V was clipped by 5 bases and J by 5 bases, with 9 bases between them. The germline CDR1 and CDR2 sequences are MNHEY and SMNVEV (reference sequence). In nucleotides, the CDR3 is TGTGCCAGCAGTACAGGGAAATATGGCTACACCTTC. Residues: CASSTGKYGYTF.